These 30 T cell receptor beta chains came from one sample sequenced in a study of control samples from healthy donors and cancer patients. Only in-frame clones appear in the TCRdb table, and some are missing; sequencing was by immunoSEQ multiplex PCR. The profile shows fewer than 80,000 clones, nearly 90% of them singletons. Source material: PBMCs. The receptors were sampled from a man aged 55 to 69 with colorectal cancer.

The chain combines TRBV6-5 with TRBJ2-3; D is perhaps TRBD1 (6 bases). This CDR3 contains 15 residues. V shed 0 bases and J shed 5 bases, with 12 bases lying between them. CDR1 and CDR2 (germline): MNHEY, SVGAGI. The CDR3 nucleotides are TGTGCCAGCAGTTACTCGGTGACAGGACGAGATACGCAGTATTTT. Amino acid sequence: CASSYSVTGRDTQYF.

The rearrangement uses TRBV3-1 (or the pseudogene TRBV3-2) and TRBJ2-7; D might be TRBD1 (6 bases). With 0 bases removed from V and 0 bases from J, the gap between germline ends came to 15 bases. This CDR3 spans 17 amino acids. From germline, CDR1 is LGHDT and CDR2 YNNKEL (reference sequence). The CDR3 DNA reads TGTGCCAGCAGCCAAGATCTCACAGGGCGAAGCTCCTACGAGCAGTACTTC. Its translation is CASSQDLTGRSSYEQYF.

V and J are TRBV28 and TRBJ1-4, with TRBD1 identical over 8 bases. The CDR3 has 14 residues. Germline CDR1 and CDR2: MDHEN and SYDVKM. The V segment lost 5 bases and the J segment 7 bases; nucleotides outside the gene matches: 6. The CDR3, as DNA: TGTGCCAGCAGTACGACAGGGGCGGTTGAAAAACTGTTTTTT. Amino acid sequence: CASSTTGAVEKLFF.

This chain uses TRBV19 with TRBJ1-5, with 10 bases identical to TRBD1. This CDR3 contains 15 residues. V gave up 6 bases and J gave up 4 bases; unmatched junction bases: 6. In germline, CDR1 is LNHDA, CDR2 SQIVND (reference sequence). In nucleotides, the CDR3 is TGTGCCAGTAGCCCGGTGGACAGGGGGAATCAGCCCCAGCATTTT. Amino acids: CASSPVDRGNQPQHF.

The chain uses TRBV18 and TRBJ1-5; 10 positions match TRBD1. This CDR3 has 14 residues. The J segment lost 5 bases and the V segment lost 3 bases, leaving 1 base of the junction unmatched. Germline-derived CDR1 and CDR2 are KGHSH and LQKENI. CDR3 amino acids: CASSPDRGDQPQHF. Written as DNA, the CDR3 is TGTGCCAGCTCACCGGACAGGGGGGATCAGCCCCAGCATTTT.

This chain connects TRBV29-1 to TRBJ2-7; no clear D gene. The CDR3 covers 11 residues. Per germline, CDR1 SQVTM and CDR2 ANQGSEA. Trimming removed 4 bases at V and 0 bases at J, with 4 bases between. DNA for the CDR3: TGCAGCGTTGCAGTCTCCTACGAGCAGTACTTC. This gives the protein CSVAVSYEQYF.

This clone has only one observation. The chain joins TRBV5-1 to TRBJ2-2; 7 nucleotides match TRBD1. This CDR3 region has 16 residues. V trimming: 4 bases; J trimming: 0 bases; junction bases outside the gene matches: 6. Germline loops: CDR1 SGHRS, CDR2 YFSETQ. In DNA form, the CDR3 reads TGCGCCAGCAGCCCTTCCGGGACAGCGAACACCGGGGAGCTGTTTTTT. This sequence encodes CASSPSGTANTGELFF.

V is TRBV9 and J is TRBJ2-3; D is unclear. The CDR3 runs to 13 residues. Trimming left V 6 bases short and J 3 bases short, with 11 bases between. Germline CDR1 SGDLS, CDR2 YYNGEE. This CDR3 is CASTPTGTDTQYF. The CDR3 region has the DNA TGTGCCAGCACCCCGACTGGTACAGATACGCAGTATTTT. Based on the CDR3 plus reference TRBV9 and TRBJ2-3, the full variable domain is DSGVTQTPKHLITATGQRVTLRCSPRSGDLSVYWYQQSLDQGLQFLIQYYNGEERAKGNILERFSAQQFPDLHSELNLSSLELGDSALYFCASTPTGTDTQYFGPGTRLTVL.

V usage is TRBV7-2 and J usage is TRBJ2-5; 7 bases align to TRBD1. This CDR3 comprises 14 residues. CDR1 is SGHTA and CDR2 is FQGNSA in the germline V gene. The trim removed 4 bases at V and 6 bases at J, leaving 8 bases unmatched. The CDR3 region has the DNA TGTGCCAGCAGCTCGCGACAGGGAAGGCAGACCCAGTACTTC. It yields the protein CASSSRQGRQTQYF.

The rearrangement uses TRBV5-3 and TRBJ2-7, with TRBD2 as a possible D gene (7 bases). TRBV5-3 is classed as an ORF, of uncertain function. This CDR3 contains 16 residues. Trimming removed 6 bases from V and 3 bases from J, with 22 bases in between. As DNA, the CDR3 is TGTGCCAGAACCCCCGACGCGGGGGCCGAGGTCTACGAGCAGTACTTC. Its translation is CARTPDAGAEVYEQYF.

This chain joins TRBV2 and TRBJ2-7, with TRBD1 as a possible D gene (6 bases). The germline V gene encodes CDR1 SNHLY and CDR2 FYNNEI. The CDR3 consists of 13 residues. V lost 6 bases, J lost 2 bases, and 11 bases lay in between. The CDR3 DNA is TGTGCCAGCAGCAGACAGGTTACCTACGAGCAGTACTTC. Residues: CASSRQVTYEQYF. Drawing the rest from reference TRBV2 and TRBJ2-7, the complete variable domain is EPEVTQTPSHQVTQMGQEVILRCVPISNHLYFYWYRQILGQKVEFLVSFYNNEISEKSEIFDDQFSVERPDGSNFTLKIRSTKLEDSAMYFCASSRQVTYEQYFGPGTRLTVT.

The V and J genes are TRBV5-1 and TRBJ1-2; 7 nucleotides agree with TRBD1. The CDR3 spans 15 residues. Per the germline V gene, CDR1 is SGHRS and CDR2 is YFSETQ. The junction had 4 bases not matched to a gene; V was cut back by 2 bases and J by 0 bases. Here the CDR3 DNA reads TGCGCCAGCAGCTTACAGACAGGGCCTAACTATGGCTACACCTTC. Translation: CASSLQTGPNYGYTF.

The V call is TRBV5-4, the J call TRBJ2-7; D is perhaps TRBD1 or TRBD2 (5 bases each). The CDR3 consists of 17 residues. V lost 7 bases and J 3 bases, leaving 26 bases between the germline ends. CDR1 is SGHNT and CDR2 is YYREEE in the germline V gene (reference sequence). CDR3 residues: CASPRPPQGGAGYEQYF. The DNA for the CDR3 is TGTGCCAGCCCTCGGCCGCCACAAGGTGGGGCGGGCTACGAGCAGTACTTC.

This chain joins TRBV6-5 and TRBJ2-3; 13 positions match TRBD2. The CDR3 is 15 amino acids. Germline assignment: CDR1 MNHEY and CDR2 SVGAGI. Trimming removed 6 bases from V and 6 bases from J; junction bases left unmatched: 6. CDR3 sequence reads: CASRPGTSGDDTQYF. DNA for the CDR3: TGTGCCAGCAGACCGGGGACTAGCGGGGATGATACGCAGTATTTT.

Concerning this clone: The same CDR3 arises from other DNA sequences in this sample as well. Written as DNA, the CDR3 is TGTGCCAGCAGCTTAGGGGGTCAGCCCCAGCATTTT. Its translation is CASSLGGQPQHF. The V call is TRBV7-2, the J call TRBJ1-5; D is ambiguous. CDR1 and CDR2 (germline): SGHTA, FQGNSA. The CDR3 length is 12 residues. V dropped 1 base and J dropped 6 bases, with 4 bases sitting between them.

The chain has TRBV7-3 and TRBJ2-5; the D gene is possibly TRBD1 (5 bases). V lost 2 bases and J lost 5, with 12 bases in between. Germline V gene data show CDR1 as SGHTA and CDR2 as FQGTGA. CDR3 length equals 14 residues. CDR3 residues: CASSLGAGRETQYF. CDR3 sequence (DNA): TGTGCCAGCAGCTTAGGGGCAGGGCGGGAGACCCAGTACTTC.

The genes are TRBV18 and TRBJ1-1; D ambiguous. In germline, CDR1 is KGHSH, CDR2 LQKENI. The CDR3 extends over 12 amino acids. V shed 6 bases and J shed 4 bases, with 9 bases lying between them. The CDR3 nucleotides are TGTGCCAGCTCTCCTAGACGCACTGAAGCTTTCTTT. This gives the protein CASSPRRTEAFF.

This clone has just a few counts. This chain joins TRBV6-5 and TRBJ1-2; D is uncertain. This CDR3 has 14 amino acids. Germline V CDR1 and CDR2: MNHEY, SVGAGI. Trimming cost V 4 bases and J 1 base, with 10 bases left between them. The CDR3, as DNA: TGTGCCAGCAGTTTGGCCAAATATAACTATGGCTACACCTTC. Translated: CASSLAKYNYGYTF.

Here the CDR3 reads CASSSGQVGANEKLFF. The CDR3 bases are TGTGCCAGCAGCTCTGGACAGGTGGGGGCTAATGAAAAACTGTTTTTT. V and J are TRBV5-4 and TRBJ1-4; 7 nucleotides line up with TRBD1. This CDR3 comprises 16 residues. Germline V gives CDR1 SGHNT, CDR2 YYREEE (reference sequence). V dropped 3 bases and J dropped 3; count of bases not matched to a gene: 8. The entire variable domain, with the rest obtained from reference TRBV5-4 and TRBJ1-4, is as follows: ETGVTQSPTHLIKTRGQQVTLRCSSQSGHNTVSWYQQALGQGPQFIFQYYREEENGRGNFPPRFSGLQFPNYSSELNVNALELDDSALYLCASSSGQVGANEKLFFGSGTQLSVL.

This rearrangement joins TRBV2 to TRBJ2-1; TRBD2 matches at 12 bases. Unmatched junction bases numbered 4, after V lost 4 bases and J lost 6 bases. The CDR3 runs 15 residues. In germline, CDR1 is SNHLY, CDR2 FYNNEI. Here the CDR3 reads CASSVTSGGSNEQFF. CDR3 nucleotides: TGTGCCAGCAGTGTTACTAGCGGGGGGTCCAATGAGCAGTTCTTC.

The rearrangement links TRBV5-4 to TRBJ2-5; tentatively, D is TRBD1 (6 bases). The length of the CDR3 is 13 residues. Trimming removed 2 bases at V and 2 bases at J, with 7 bases between. CDR1 and CDR2 (germline): SGHNT, YYREEE (reference sequence). DNA for the CDR3: TGTGCCAGCAGCTTAGGACAGCAAGAGACCCAGTACTTC. It translates to CASSLGQQETQYF.

This clone was counted a single time. V gene TRBV11-2 combines with J gene TRBJ2-2; unclear D gene. The CDR3 is made up of 15 amino acids. CDR1 is SGHAT and CDR2 is FQNNGV in the germline V gene. Trimming shortened V by 5 bases and J by 2 bases, and 12 bases separated the two germline ends. DNA for the CDR3: TGTGCCAGCAGCGCGACAATTGTTAACACCGGGGAGCTGTTTTTT. This encodes CASSATIVNTGELFF.

V is TRBV5-1 and J is TRBJ2-1; weak D call: TRBD2 (6 bases). V was trimmed by 4 bases and J by 0 bases, leaving 11 bases between them. CDR1 SGHRS and CDR2 YFSETQ come from the germline V gene. This CDR3 contains 15 residues. The CDR3 sequence: CASSPEGSSYNEQFF. CDR3 in DNA: TGCGCCAGCAGCCCGGAGGGGAGCTCCTACAATGAGCAGTTCTTC.

The genes are TRBV4-3 and TRBJ2-5; D is uncertain. CDR1 is LGHNA, CDR2 YSLEER, per germline. Deletions cut 0 bases from V and 4 bases from J, with 12 bases between. The CDR3 is 15 residues long. The CDR3 DNA reads TGCGCCAGCAGCCAAGATCGATACAAGGGAGAGACCCAGTACTTC. It is translated as CASSQDRYKGETQYF.

The chain carries TRBV24-1 and TRBJ1-3; perhaps TRBD1 as D (5 bases). The V end lost 5 bases, the J end lost 2 bases, and 15 bases lay between the germline ends. The CDR3 contains 16 residues. Germline V gene sequence: CDR1 KGHDR, CDR2 SFDVKD. As DNA, the CDR3 is TGTGCCACCAGTGGCCCTGGGACGGACCCTGGAAACACCATATATTTT. It specifies CATSGPGTDPGNTIYF.

The V and J genes are TRBV9 and TRBJ2-3, with D hard to call. Per germline, CDR1 SGDLS and CDR2 YYNGEE. Trimming took 0 bases from V and 0 from J, leaving 11 bases between them. This CDR3 is built from 16 residues. The CDR3 DNA follows: TGTGCCAGCAGCGTAGCTTCCCATTCTAGCACAGATACGCAGTATTTT. This encodes CASSVASHSSTDTQYF.

The rearrangement joins TRBV11-2 to TRBJ1-2; a possible D gene is TRBD1 (6 bases). The V gene's germline CDR1 is SGHAT and CDR2 FQNNGV. This CDR3 contains 15 residues. Trimming took off 5 bases at V and 4 bases at J, with 17 bases between the two ends. CDR3 coding DNA: TGTGCCAGCAGCCCCGGTGGTAGACAGGTCTATGGCTACACCTTC. Its protein is CASSPGGRQVYGYTF.

This chain connects TRBV7-9 to TRBJ2-5; D may match TRBD1 or TRBD2 (5 bases each). The V gene's germline CDR1 is SEHNR and CDR2 FQNEAQ (reference sequence). CDR3 length equals 16 residues. Trimming cost V 4 bases and J 2 bases, with 17 bases left between them. Here the CDR3 DNA reads TGTGCCAGCAGCTCAGTGGGCGCGAGGGGTCAAGAGACCCAGTACTTC. Protein: CASSSVGARGQETQYF.

The chain couples TRBV6-6 to TRBJ1-5, with D perhaps TRBD1 (6 bases). Germline CDR1 reads MNHNY; CDR2 reads SVGAGI (reference sequence). This CDR3 contains 15 residues. V dropped 7 bases and J dropped 3 bases, with 16 bases sitting between them. The CDR3 is CASTRDTRDNQPQHF. Written as DNA, the CDR3 is TGTGCCAGCACTCGGGACACCCGAGACAATCAGCCCCAGCATTTT.

J is TRBJ1-2 and V is TRBV6-1; D is perhaps TRBD1 (5 bases). The CDR3 spans 14 residues. The germline V gene has CDR1 MNHNS and CDR2 SASEGT. Trimming took 3 bases from V and 4 from J, leaving 12 bases between them. The DNA for the CDR3 is TGTGCCAGCAGTGATCCCCTTGGGGGCTATGGCTACACCTTC. The encoded protein is CASSDPLGGYGYTF.